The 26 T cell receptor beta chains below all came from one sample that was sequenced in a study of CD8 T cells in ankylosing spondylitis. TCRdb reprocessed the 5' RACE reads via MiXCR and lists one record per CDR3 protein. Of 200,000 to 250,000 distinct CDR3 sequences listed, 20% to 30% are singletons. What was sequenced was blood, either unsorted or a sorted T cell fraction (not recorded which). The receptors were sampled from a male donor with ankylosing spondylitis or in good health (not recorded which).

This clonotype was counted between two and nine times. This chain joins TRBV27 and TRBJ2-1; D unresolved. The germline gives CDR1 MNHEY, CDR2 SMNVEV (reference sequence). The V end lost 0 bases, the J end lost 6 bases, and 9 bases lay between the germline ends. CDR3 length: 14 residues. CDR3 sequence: CASSLSTIRNEQFF. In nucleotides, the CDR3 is TGTGCCAGCAGTTTATCAACAATTCGCAATGAGCAGTTCTTC.

CDR3 nucleotides: TGCGCCAGCAGCTTGGCGGGGTCTATCTTTGAGGAGCAGTTCTTC. The encoded protein is CASSLAGSIFEEQFF. The rearrangement uses TRBV5-1 and TRBJ2-1; tentatively, D is TRBD2 (5 bases). CDR3 length equals 15 residues. Germline CDR1 is SGHRS and CDR2 is YFSETQ. V was shortened by 0 bases and J by 10 bases, with 17 bases between the two germline ends.

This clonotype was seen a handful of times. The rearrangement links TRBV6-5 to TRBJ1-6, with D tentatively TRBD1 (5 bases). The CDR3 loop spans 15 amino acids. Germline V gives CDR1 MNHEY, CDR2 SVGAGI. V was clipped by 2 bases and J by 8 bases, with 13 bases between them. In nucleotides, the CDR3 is TGTGCCAGCAGTTACGGAGGGGACCGACATTCACCCCTCCACTTT. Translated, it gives CASSYGGDRHSPLHF.

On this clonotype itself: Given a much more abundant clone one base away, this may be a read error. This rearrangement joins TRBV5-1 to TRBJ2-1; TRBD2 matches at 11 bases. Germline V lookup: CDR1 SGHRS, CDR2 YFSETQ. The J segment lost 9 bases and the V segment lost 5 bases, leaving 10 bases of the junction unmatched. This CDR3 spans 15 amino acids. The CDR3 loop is CASSDSGRARSEQFF. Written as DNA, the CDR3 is TGCGCCAGCAGTGATAGCGGGAGGGCTAGGAGTGAGCAGTTCTTC.

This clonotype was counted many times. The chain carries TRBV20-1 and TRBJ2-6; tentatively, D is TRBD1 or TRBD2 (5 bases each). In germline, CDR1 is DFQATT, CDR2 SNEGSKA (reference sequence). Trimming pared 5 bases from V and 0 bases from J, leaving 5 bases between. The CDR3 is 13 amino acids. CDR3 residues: CSAGTSGANVLTF. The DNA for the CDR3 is TGCAGTGCTGGGACCTCTGGGGCCAACGTCCTGACTTTC.

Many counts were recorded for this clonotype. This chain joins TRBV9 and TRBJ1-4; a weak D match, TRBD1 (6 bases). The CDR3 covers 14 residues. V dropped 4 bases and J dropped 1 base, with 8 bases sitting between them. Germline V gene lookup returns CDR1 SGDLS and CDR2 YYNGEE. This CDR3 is CASSPGETNEKLFF. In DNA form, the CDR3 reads TGTGCCAGCAGCCCAGGGGAAACTAATGAAAAACTGTTTTTT. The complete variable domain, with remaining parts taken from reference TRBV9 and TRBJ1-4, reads DSGVTQTPKHLITATGQRVTLRCSPRSGDLSVYWYQQSLDQGLQFLIQYYNGEERAKGNILERFSAQQFPDLHSELNLSSLELGDSALYFCASSPGETNEKLFFGSGTQLSVL.

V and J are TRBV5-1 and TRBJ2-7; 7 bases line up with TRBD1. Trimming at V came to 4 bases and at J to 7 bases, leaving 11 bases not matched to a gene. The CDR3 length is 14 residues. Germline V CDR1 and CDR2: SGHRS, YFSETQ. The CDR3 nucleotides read TGCGCCAGCAGCAAGGCTACAGGGGCAGGAGAGCAGTACTTC. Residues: CASSKATGAGEQYF.

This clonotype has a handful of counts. The DNA for the CDR3 is TGCAGTGCTAGAGTAGGGACAGGGCGCACAGATACGCAGTATTTT. It codes for CSARVGTGRTDTQYF. V and J are TRBV20-1 and TRBJ2-3, with TRBD1 identical over 9 bases. In germline, CDR1 is DFQATT, CDR2 SNEGSKA (reference sequence). Trimming at V came to 1 base and at J to 1 base, leaving 3 bases not matched to a gene. The CDR3 covers 15 residues.

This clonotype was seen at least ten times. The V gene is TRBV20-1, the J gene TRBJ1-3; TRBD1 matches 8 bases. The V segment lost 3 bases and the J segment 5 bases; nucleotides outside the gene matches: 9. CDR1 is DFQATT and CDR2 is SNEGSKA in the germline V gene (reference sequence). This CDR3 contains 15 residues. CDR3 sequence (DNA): TGCAGTGCTAGGTCGCAGGGGGCGCTTCGAAACACCATATATTTT. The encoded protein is CSARSQGALRNTIYF.

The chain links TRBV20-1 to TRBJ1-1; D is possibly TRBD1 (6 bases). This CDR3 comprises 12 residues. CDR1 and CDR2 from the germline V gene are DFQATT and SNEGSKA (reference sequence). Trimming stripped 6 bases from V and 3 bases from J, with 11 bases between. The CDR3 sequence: CSAHGQYTEAFF. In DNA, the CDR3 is TGCAGTGCCCACGGACAGTACACTGAAGCTTTCTTT.

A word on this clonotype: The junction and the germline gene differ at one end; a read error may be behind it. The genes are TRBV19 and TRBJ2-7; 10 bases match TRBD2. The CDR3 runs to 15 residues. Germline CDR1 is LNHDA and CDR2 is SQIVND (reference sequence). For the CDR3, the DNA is TGTGCCGGTAGACTCACTAGCGGGAAGATCTACGAGCAGTACTTC. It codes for CAGRLTSGKIYEQYF.

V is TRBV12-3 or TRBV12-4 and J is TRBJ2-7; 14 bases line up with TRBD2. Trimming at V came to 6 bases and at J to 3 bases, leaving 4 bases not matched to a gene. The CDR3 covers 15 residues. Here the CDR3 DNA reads TGTGCCAGCAGGGCCGGGACTAGCGGGAGCTACGAGCAGTACTTC. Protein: CASRAGTSGSYEQYF.

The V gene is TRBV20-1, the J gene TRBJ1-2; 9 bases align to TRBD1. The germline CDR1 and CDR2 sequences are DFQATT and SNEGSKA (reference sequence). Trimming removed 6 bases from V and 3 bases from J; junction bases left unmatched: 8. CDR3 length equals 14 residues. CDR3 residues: CSADGQGNDYGYTF. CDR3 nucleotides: TGCAGTGCGGACGGACAGGGGAACGACTATGGCTACACCTTC.

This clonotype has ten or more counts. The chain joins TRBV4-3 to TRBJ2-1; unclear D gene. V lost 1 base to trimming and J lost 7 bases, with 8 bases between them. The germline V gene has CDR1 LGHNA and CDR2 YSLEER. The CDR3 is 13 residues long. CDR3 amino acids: CASSQGDRNEQFF. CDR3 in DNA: TGCGCCAGCAGCCAAGGGGATCGGAATGAGCAGTTCTTC.

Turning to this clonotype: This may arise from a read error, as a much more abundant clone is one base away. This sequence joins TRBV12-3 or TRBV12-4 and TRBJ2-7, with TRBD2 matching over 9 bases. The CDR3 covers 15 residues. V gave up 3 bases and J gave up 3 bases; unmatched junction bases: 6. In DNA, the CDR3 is TGTGCCAGCAGTTTCGGGGTAGCGGGAGACTACGAGCAGTACTTC. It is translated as CASSFGVAGDYEQYF.

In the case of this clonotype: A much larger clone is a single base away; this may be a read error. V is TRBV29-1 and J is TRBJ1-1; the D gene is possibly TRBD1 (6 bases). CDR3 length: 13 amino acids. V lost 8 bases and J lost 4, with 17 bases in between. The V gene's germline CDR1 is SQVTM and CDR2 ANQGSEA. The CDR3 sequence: CSCLRGEATEAFF. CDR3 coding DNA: TGCAGCTGCCTCAGGGGCGAGGCCACTGAAGCTTTCTTT.

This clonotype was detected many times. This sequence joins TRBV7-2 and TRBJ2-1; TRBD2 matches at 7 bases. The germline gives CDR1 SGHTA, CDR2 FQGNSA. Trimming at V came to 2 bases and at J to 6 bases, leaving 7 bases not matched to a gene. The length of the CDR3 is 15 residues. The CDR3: CASSLFASGFNEQFF. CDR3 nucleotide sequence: TGTGCCAGCAGCTTATTCGCTAGCGGATTCAATGAGCAGTTCTTC.

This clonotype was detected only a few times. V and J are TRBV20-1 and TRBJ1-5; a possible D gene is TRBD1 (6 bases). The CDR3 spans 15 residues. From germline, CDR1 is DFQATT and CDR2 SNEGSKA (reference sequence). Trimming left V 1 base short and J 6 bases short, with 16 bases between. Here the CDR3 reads CSARVTGKGVQPQHF. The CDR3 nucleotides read TGCAGTGCTAGAGTAACAGGGAAGGGAGTTCAGCCCCAGCATTTT.

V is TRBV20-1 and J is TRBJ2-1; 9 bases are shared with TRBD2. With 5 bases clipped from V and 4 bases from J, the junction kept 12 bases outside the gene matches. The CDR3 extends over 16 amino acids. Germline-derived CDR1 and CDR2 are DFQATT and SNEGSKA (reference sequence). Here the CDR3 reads CSAGKGFLAGYNEQFF. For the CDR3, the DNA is TGCAGTGCTGGAAAAGGTTTCCTAGCGGGATACAATGAGCAGTTCTTC.

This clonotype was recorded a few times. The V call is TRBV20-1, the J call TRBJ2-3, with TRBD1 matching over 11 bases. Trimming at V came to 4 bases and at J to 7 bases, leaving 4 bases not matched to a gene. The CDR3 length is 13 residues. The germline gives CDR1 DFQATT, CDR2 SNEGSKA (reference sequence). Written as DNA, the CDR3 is TGCAGTGCTACCGGGACAGGGGGGTATACGCAGTATTTT. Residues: CSATGTGGYTQYF.

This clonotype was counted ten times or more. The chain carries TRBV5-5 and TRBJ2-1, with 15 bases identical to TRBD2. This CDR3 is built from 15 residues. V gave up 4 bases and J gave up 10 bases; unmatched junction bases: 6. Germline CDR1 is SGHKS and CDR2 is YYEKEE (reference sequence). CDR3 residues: CASSPTGLAGGEQFF. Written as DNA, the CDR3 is TGTGCCAGCAGCCCCACGGGACTAGCGGGAGGCGAGCAGTTCTTC. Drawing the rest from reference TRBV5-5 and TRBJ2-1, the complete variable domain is DAGVTQSPTHLIKTRGQQVTLRCSPISGHKSVSWYQQVLGQGPQFIFQYYEKEERGRGNFPDRFSARQFPNYSSELNVNALLLGDSALYLCASSPTGLAGGEQFFGPGTRLTVL.

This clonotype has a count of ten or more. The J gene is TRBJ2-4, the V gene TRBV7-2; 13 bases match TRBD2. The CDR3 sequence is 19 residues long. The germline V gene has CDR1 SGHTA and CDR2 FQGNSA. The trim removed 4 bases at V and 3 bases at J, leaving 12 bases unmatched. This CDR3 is CASSYRLAGGGLGKNIQYF. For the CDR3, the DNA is TGTGCCAGCAGCTACCGACTAGCGGGAGGAGGGCTAGGCAAAAACATTCAGTACTTC.

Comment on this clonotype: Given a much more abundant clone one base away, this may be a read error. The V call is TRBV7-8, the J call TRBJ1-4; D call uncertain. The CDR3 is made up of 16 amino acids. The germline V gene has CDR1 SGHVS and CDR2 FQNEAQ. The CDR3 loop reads CASSLVRTSTNEKLIF. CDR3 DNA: TGTGCCAGCAGCTTAGTGCGGACTTCAACTAATGAAAAACTGATTTTT.

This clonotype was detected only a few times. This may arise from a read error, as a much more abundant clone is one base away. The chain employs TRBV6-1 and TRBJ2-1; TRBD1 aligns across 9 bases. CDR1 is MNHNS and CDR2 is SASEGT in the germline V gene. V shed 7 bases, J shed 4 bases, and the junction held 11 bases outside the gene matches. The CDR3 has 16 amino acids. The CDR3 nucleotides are TGTGCCAGCAACCCCTCCGGGACAGGGTTGTACAATGAGCAGTTCTTC. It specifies CASNPSGTGLYNEQFF.

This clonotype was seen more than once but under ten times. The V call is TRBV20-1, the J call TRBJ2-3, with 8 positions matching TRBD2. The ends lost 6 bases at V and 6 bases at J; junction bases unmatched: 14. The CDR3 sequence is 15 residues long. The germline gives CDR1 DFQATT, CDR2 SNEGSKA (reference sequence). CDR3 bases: TGCAGTGCGCTTCGCCGGGAGGGCCTAGGGGATACGCAGTATTTT. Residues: CSALRREGLGDTQYF.

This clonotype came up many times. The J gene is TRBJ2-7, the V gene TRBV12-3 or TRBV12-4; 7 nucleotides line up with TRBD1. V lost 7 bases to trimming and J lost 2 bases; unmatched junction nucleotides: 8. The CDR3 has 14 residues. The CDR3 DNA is TGTGCCAGCACCCCCAGCGACAGGGCCTACGAGCAGTACTTC. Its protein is CASTPSDRAYEQYF.